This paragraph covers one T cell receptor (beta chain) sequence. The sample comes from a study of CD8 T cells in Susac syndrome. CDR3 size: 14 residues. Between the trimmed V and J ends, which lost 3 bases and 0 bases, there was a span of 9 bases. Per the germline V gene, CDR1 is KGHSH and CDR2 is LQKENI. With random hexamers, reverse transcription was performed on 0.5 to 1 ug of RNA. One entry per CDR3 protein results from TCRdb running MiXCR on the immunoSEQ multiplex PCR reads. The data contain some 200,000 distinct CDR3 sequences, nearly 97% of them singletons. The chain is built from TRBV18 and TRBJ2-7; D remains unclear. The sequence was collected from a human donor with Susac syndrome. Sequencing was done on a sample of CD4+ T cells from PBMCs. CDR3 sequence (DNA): TGTGCCAGCTCACCCCAAAAAAGCTCCTACGAGCAGTACTTC. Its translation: CASSPQKSSYEQYF.